This is a list of T cell receptor beta chains from one sample in a study of blood T cell repertoires in COVID-19. The protocol was immunoSEQ multiplex PCR, while the TCRdb copy is restricted to in-frame clones and leaves out a portion. Here the sample spans approximately 300,000 clones, 86% being singletons. Sequences were obtained from PBMCs or T cells enriched from blood (not recorded which). These TCRs come from a woman between 18 and 29 years old who had recovered from COVID-19. CDR3s include the opening cysteine and the closing phenylalanine or tryptophan. A D gene is named only where the DNA matches it firmly. Size tells how often a clone was seen (once, few, many) or the class of an expanded clone, and some rows leave it out.

>TRBJ2-7|-|-|TRBV5-1
CASSTGSGYNYEQYF
TGCGCCAGCAGCACTGGGTCAGGGTATAACTACGAGCAGTACTTC
>TRBJ2-7|-|-|TRBV5-1
CASSAFPGSSYEQYF
TGCGCCAGCAGCGCCTTCCCCGGGTCCTCCTACGAGCAGTACTTC
>TRBJ1-5|-|-|TRBV15
CATSREGSQPQHF
TGTGCCACCAGTAGAGAGGGGAGCCAGCCCCAGCATTTT
>TRBJ2-2|-|-|TRBV7-8
CASSLAYLANTGELFF
TGTGCCAGCAGCTTAGCCTACCTAGCGAACACCGGGGAGCTGTTTTTT
>TRBJ1-1|-|-|TRBV19
CASSIDTDMNTEAFF
TGTGCCAGTAGTATAGACACAGACATGAACACTGAAGCTTTCTTT
>TRBJ2-1|-|few|TRBV5-6
CASSLGGPSSYNEQFF
TGTGCCAGCAGCTTGGGGGGCCCAAGCTCCTACAATGAGCAGTTCTTC
>TRBJ1-6|-|-|TRBV5-1
CASSRMVDGDSPLHF
TGCGCCAGCAGCCGGATGGTCGACGGGGATTCACCCCTCCACTTT
>TRBJ2-2|TRBD1|-|TRBV10-3
CAISGQGNTGELFF
TGTGCCATCAGTGGACAGGGGAACACCGGGGAGCTGTTTTTT
>TRBJ2-7|-|-|TRBV3-1/TRBV3-2
CASSQGGREQYF
TGTGCCAGCAGCCAGGGCGGGCGGGAGCAGTACTTC
>TRBJ1-2|TRBD1|few|TRBV7-9
CASSLAGQGISGYTF
TGTGCCAGCAGTCTGGCGGGACAGGGAATCTCTGGCTACACCTTC
>TRBJ2-1|-|-|TRBV5-4
CASSLDQGNNEQFF
TGTGCCAGCAGCTTGGATCAGGGAAACAATGAGCAGTTCTTC
>TRBJ2-5|TRBD2|once|TRBV2
CASSADPLGGETQYF
TGTGCCAGCAGCGCCGACCCCCTGGGAGGGGAGACCCAGTACTTC
>TRBJ2-1|TRBD1|few|TRBV7-2
CASSFQGQDYNEQFF
TGTGCCAGCAGCTTCCAAGGACAGGACTACAATGAGCAGTTCTTC
>TRBJ1-4|TRBD1|-|TRBV9
CASSMGAGGYEKLFF
TGTGCCAGCAGCATGGGGGCAGGGGGCTATGAAAAACTGTTTTTT
>TRBJ1-5|-|-|TRBV30
CAWSLAGYQPQHF
TGTGCCTGGAGTCTGGCGGGATATCAGCCCCAGCATTTT
>TRBJ1-2|-|-|TRBV11-2
CASSGGGVWGYTF
TGTGCCAGCAGCGGCGGCGGGGTATGGGGCTACACCTTC
>TRBJ1-1|-|once|TRBV19
CASREQGGGTEAFF
TGTGCCAGTAGGGAACAGGGTGGGGGCACTGAAGCTTTCTTT
>TRBJ2-7|TRBD2|-|TRBV7-9
CASSVLAVSYEQYF
TGTGCCAGCAGCGTTCTAGCGGTCTCCTACGAGCAGTACTTC
>TRBJ1-4|-|-|TRBV5-1
CASKQPGANEKLFF
TGCGCCAGCAAGCAACCCGGTGCTAATGAAAAACTGTTTTTT
>TRBJ2-6|-|-|TRBV7-8
CASSPPRAAGANVLTF
TGTGCCAGCAGCCCCCCCAGGGCCGCTGGGGCCAACGTCCTGACTTTC
>TRBJ1-2|-|-|TRBV2
CASSVGGLDGYTF
TGTGCCAGCAGTGTGGGAGGGCTGGACGGCTACACCTTC
>TRBJ1-5|TRBD1|-|TRBV6-5
CASQTGTGNQPQHF
TGTGCCAGCCAAACCGGGACAGGGAATCAGCCCCAGCATTTT
>TRBJ2-7|-|-|TRBV12-3/TRBV12-4
CASSFPGYEQYF
TGTGCCAGCAGTTTTCCCGGCTACGAGCAGTACTTC
>TRBJ2-2|TRBD2|-|TRBV18
CASSPPVRSGVPGELFF
TGTGCCAGCTCACCCCCGGTGCGTAGCGGGGTCCCCGGGGAGCTGTTTTTT
>TRBJ2-3|TRBD2|few|TRBV7-3
CATSSGRKDTQYF
TGTGCCACCTCAAGCGGGAGGAAGGATACGCAGTATTTT
>TRBJ1-2|-|-|TRBV5-1
CASSLGGEDYGYTF
TGCGCCAGCAGCTTGGGCGGCGAGGACTATGGCTACACCTTC
>TRBJ1-4|TRBD1|-|TRBV5-1
CASSLTTGTLEKLFF
TGCGCCAGCAGCTTAACGACAGGGACCTTGGAAAAACTGTTTTTT
>TRBJ2-7|-|few|TRBV5-6
CASSFFPNEQYF
TGTGCCAGCAGCTTCTTTCCTAACGAGCAGTACTTC
>TRBJ2-4|-|-|TRBV19
CASSPPGQVAKNIQYF
TGTGCCAGTAGCCCACCCGGACAAGTCGCCAAAAACATTCAGTACTTC
>TRBJ2-7|-|-|TRBV6-5
CASSEIRSYEQYF
TGTGCCAGCAGCGAGATTCGCTCCTACGAGCAGTACTTC